This T cell receptor beta chain was sequenced during a study of cytomegalovirus exposure and HLA in healthy donors. Germline values: CDR1 LNHDA, CDR2 SQIVND (reference sequence). V gave up 5 bases and J gave up 10 bases, with 18 bases separating them. The CDR3 has 15 amino acids. Primers included in the PCR were 60 Vbeta and 13 Jbeta primers. The repertoire was sequenced with immunoSEQ multiplex PCR; TCRdb's copy has only in-frame clones and lacks some. The table lists over 150,000 clones, about two thirds of them singletons. Sequenced input: PBMCs. V gene TRBV19 combines with J gene TRBJ1-6; D is unresolved. The sequence came from a woman in her late teens or twenties in good health and CMV-seropositive. Here the CDR3 reads CASSPIQAILSPLHF. CDR3 nucleotides: TGTGCCAGTAGTCCGATCCAGGCGATCCTGTCACCCCTCCACTTT. Combining the CDR3 with reference TRBV19 and TRBJ1-6 gives the whole variable domain DGGITQSPKYLFRKEGQNVTLSCEQNLNHDAMYWYRQDPGQGLRLIYYSQIVNDFQKGDIAEGYSVSREKKESFPLTVTSAQKNPTAFYLCASSPIQAILSPLHFGNGTRLTVT.